Listed below are T cell receptor beta chains from one sample, sequenced in a study of T-cell reconstitution after alpha-beta-depleted transplantation in children. A single record per CDR3 protein comes from TCRdb applying MiXCR to the PCR reads. The sample shows approximately 650,000 distinct CDR3 sequences, around 13% of them seen only once. The sequences come from PBMCs, collected before TCRalphabeta/CD19-depleted stem cell transplant. These receptor sequences come from a girl aged 2-10 years with congenital amegakaryocytic thrombocytopenia, due to receive a stem cell transplant. Both conserved end residues are trimmed from each CDR3. A D gene is named only where the DNA matches it firmly. A clone size is listed for some rows: how often the clone was seen (once, few, many), or a class if it is expanded.

. | few | TRBV12-3/TRBV12-4 | ASSSSGPQETQY
. | . | TRBV5-1 | ASSPRGDEKLF
. | few | TRBV5-1 | ASSQTAGRASGELF
. | many | TRBV27 | ASNLGTGTYNEQF
TRBD1 | . | TRBV5-1 | ASSLEQGASGGELF
. | many | TRBV20-1 | SARVFPAYSYNEQF
. | . | TRBV2 | ASLSSGDGNTDTQY
. | few | TRBV12-5 | ASGLSNGIRTGELF
. | many | TRBV20-1 | SASVRREQY
. | many | TRBV29-1 | SVGVSVNYGYT
. | . | TRBV3-1 | ASRPGSVEFYGYT
TRBD1 | once | TRBV20-1 | SARGQTNTEAF
. | . | TRBV20-1 | SARDKGSGANVLT
. | few | TRBV12-3/TRBV12-4 | ASSRRYNEQF
TRBD1 | few | TRBV20-1 | SARDGGQGVGSPLH
TRBD2 | few | TRBV6-5 | ASSSGLAELYNEQF
. | many | TRBV5-1 | ASSLDGNRDTDTQY
TRBD2 | . | TRBV7-8 | ASSLELAGVRDTQY
. | many | TRBV5-1 | ASSLATGTQY
TRBD1 | many | TRBV10-2 | ASGQGRGYT
. | many | TRBV29-1 | SVEDLGRQIVGSQY
TRBD1 | many | TRBV18 | ASSHRDRRQSEKLF
. | many | TRBV7-9 | ASSARQILSPLH
. | . | TRBV5-1 | ASSTGGSADTQY
TRBD2 | . | TRBV29-1 | SVEGSSGRQPYEQY
TRBD1 | many | TRBV5-1 | ASSLTGAGQPQH
. | . | TRBV14 | ASSTRQQAGFHRELF
TRBD2 | . | TRBV9 | ASSVGGGYDSGNEQF
. | . | TRBV4-2 | ASSQGFSGPHQETQY
. | many | TRBV12-3/TRBV12-4 | ASRYQTGRETQY
. | many | TRBV7-2 | ASSLDGTLDEQF
. | . | TRBV5-1 | ASSQLAHNEQF
. | many | TRBV5-5 | ASSYREGEQY
. | many | TRBV20-1 | SAREFTYNSPLH
. | . | TRBV28 | ASSLSPRGYTEAF
. | . | TRBV19 | ASSIHPGLNTEAF
. | many | TRBV20-1 | SASPGITDTQY
TRBD1 | few | TRBV3-1 | ASSQEDREGKLF
TRBD2 | . | TRBV20-1 | SAISGASGTDEQF
. | . | TRBV12-3/TRBV12-4 | ASRLQGTQY
. | . | TRBV6-2/TRBV6-3 | ASRGLYTGELF
. | . | TRBV4-1 | ASSQDRDEGYEQY
. | many | TRBV12-3/TRBV12-4 | ASSPRETQY
. | . | TRBV20-1 | SARDFGVPSYNEQF
. | many | TRBV29-1 | SVADDFYEQY
. | many | TRBV9 | ASSVMWDTDIQY
. | . | TRBV2 | ASTYAYYEQY
. | many | TRBV20-1 | SASFQGRGSYEQY
. | . | TRBV20-1 | SAQSRTSLGYEQY
. | . | TRBV30 | AWSEQGTGELF
. | many | TRBV6-5 | ASSYPTKRITDTQY
TRBD2 | few | TRBV7-9 | ASSLEGLAGPPYEQY
TRBD1 | many | TRBV25-1 | ASSEGLGQNDGYT
. | many | TRBV3-1 | ASSHLVEQF
. | many | TRBV20-1 | SASSGATGELF
TRBD2 | . | TRBV12-3/TRBV12-4 | ASSPHRTSNTGELF
. | many | TRBV27 | ASSPLQGSLH
TRBD2 | . | TRBV20-1 | SASPAGVDTGELF
. | . | TRBV5-1 | ASSLASGWDEQF
. | few | TRBV18 | ASSPTGTGNEKLF